This T cell receptor beta chain was documented in a study of blood T cells in healthy people across ages. Germline CDR1 is DFQATT and CDR2 is SNEGSKA (reference sequence). V gave up 3 bases and J gave up 3 bases; unmatched junction bases: 2. CDR3 length equals 14 residues. This clonotype has at least ten counts. It was with a sample-barcoded 5' primer and a J-beta primer mix that a second PCR of about 7 to 12 cycles was run. TCRdb recomputed calls from the 5' RACE reads with MiXCR, one row per CDR3 protein. Of over 1.5 million distinct CDR3 sequences in the sample, less than 50% were seen once. Sequencing input: blood. This TCR came from a woman between 40 and 50 years old in good health. The genes are TRBV20-1 and TRBJ2-7, with 13 bases that match TRBD2. For the CDR3, the DNA is TGCAGTGCTAGGGGACTAGCGGGGAACTACGAGCAGTACTTC. The encoded protein is CSARGLAGNYEQYF.